This passage covers 6 T cell receptor beta chains from one sample sequenced in a study of shared clonotypes between healthy human individuals. Method: immunoSEQ multiplex PCR; TCRdb's copy keeps in-frame clones and lacks some. The table records millions of clones, approximately 93% of them present only once. The sample taken for sequencing was naive CD4+ T cells from PBMCs. As for subset: CD45RA+ positively selected. These receptors were collected from a man younger than 30 in good health. Some clones in this sample may be carry-over from other donors' samples.

V usage is TRBV28 and J usage is TRBJ1-3; no reliable D call. The CDR3 loop spans 12 amino acids. From germline, CDR1 is MDHEN and CDR2 SYDVKM. Trimming removed 5 bases from V and 9 bases from J, with 11 bases in between. CDR3 DNA: TGTGCCAGCAGTCCAACAGTGGGCACCATATATTTT. It is translated as CASSPTVGTIYF.

V gene TRBV27 combines with J gene TRBJ2-3, with D uncertain. This CDR3 comprises 13 residues. Germline V gives CDR1 MNHEY, CDR2 SMNVEV (reference sequence). Trimming removed 2 bases at V and 0 bases at J, with 3 bases between. The CDR3 loop is CASSLASTDTQYF. DNA of the CDR3: TGTGCCAGCAGTTTAGCGAGCACAGATACGCAGTATTTT.

Note on this clone: Other DNA sequences within the sample encode an identical CDR3. The gene calls are TRBV5-4 and TRBJ1-5, with a possible D match to TRBD1 (5 bases). Germline CDR1 and CDR2: SGHNT and YYREEE (reference sequence). V lost 0 bases and J 6 bases, leaving 10 bases between the germline ends. CDR3 length: 14 amino acids. CDR3 residues: CASSLGGLGQPQHF. As DNA, the CDR3 is TGTGCCAGCAGCTTGGGGGGACTCGGTCAGCCCCAGCATTTT.

For this clone: Other DNA sequences in this specimen translate into the identical CDR3. The gene calls are TRBV7-2 and TRBJ1-5; no reliable D call. V lost 3 bases and J 1 base, leaving 4 bases between the germline ends. CDR1 and CDR2 (germline): SGHTA, FQGNSA. The CDR3 is 13 amino acids. CDR3 in amino acids: CASSFSSNQPQHF. Written as DNA, the CDR3 is TGTGCCAGCAGCTTCTCGAGCAATCAGCCCCAGCATTTT.

The chain uses TRBV11-2 and TRBJ1-5; no clear D gene. The CDR3 totals 15 residues. Germline V gene lookup returns CDR1 SGHAT and CDR2 FQNNGV. Trimming took off 0 bases at V and 7 bases at J, with 13 bases between the two ends. The CDR3: CASSLDWGKGQPQHF. The CDR3 bases are TGTGCCAGCAGCTTAGATTGGGGAAAGGGCCAGCCCCAGCATTTT.

The rearrangement links TRBV6-5 to TRBJ2-2; D call uncertain. This CDR3 comprises 15 residues. V lost 8 bases and J lost 1, with 14 bases in between. Germline V gene lookup returns CDR1 MNHEY and CDR2 SVGAGI. Here the CDR3 DNA reads TGTGCCAGCTCATACGGGCACAAGAACACCGGGGAGCTGTTTTTT. This sequence encodes CASSYGHKNTGELFF.